Below are 25 T cell receptor beta chains sequenced from a single sample in a study of CDR3 diversity in severe acne. TCRdb re-called the PCR reads with MiXCR, one entry per CDR3 protein. The repertoire includes approximately 77,000 distinct CDR3 sequences, 49% of them detected once, and more than 9% sits in the top ten. Specimen: blood. The receptors derive from a male donor with severe acne vulgaris.

This clonotype has a count of ten or more. This chain uses TRBV6-4 with TRBJ2-1; 14 bases match TRBD2. This CDR3 is built from 16 residues. Germline V gives CDR1 MRHNA, CDR2 SNTAGT. The V segment lost 6 bases and the J segment 8 bases; nucleotides outside the gene matches: 9. The CDR3 coding sequence is TGTGCCAGCAGCGCCCTAGGGACTAGCGGGAGTGATGAGCAGTTCTTC. Amino acid sequence: CASSALGTSGSDEQFF.

By share, this clonotype counts as medium-sized. Here the CDR3 reads CSAGDRRRNQPQHF. The CDR3 DNA reads TGCAGTGCTGGGGACAGACGTCGCAATCAGCCCCAGCATTTT. This rearrangement joins TRBV20-1 to TRBJ1-5; TRBD1 agrees at 7 bases. The V gene's germline CDR1 is DFQATT and CDR2 SNEGSKA (reference sequence). The CDR3 covers 14 residues. The junction had 6 bases not matched to a gene; V was cut back by 5 bases and J by 2 bases.

This clonotype was counted ten times or more. The V call is TRBV18, the J call TRBJ1-1; 8 positions agree with TRBD1. CDR3 size: 14 residues. With V trimmed by 2 bases and J by 5 bases, 4 bases remained unmatched. Germline values: CDR1 KGHSH, CDR2 LQKENI. The CDR3 DNA reads as TGTGCCAGCTCACCAAAACAGGGGGGAACTGAAGCTTTCTTT. This encodes CASSPKQGGTEAFF.

CDR3 DNA sequence: TGTGCCAGCAGTTTTTTAAACTACGAGCAGTACTTC. Encoded protein: CASSFLNYEQYF. The rearrangement uses TRBV12-3 or TRBV12-4 and TRBJ2-7; D uncertain. V was trimmed by 3 bases and J by 3 bases, leaving 6 bases between them. The CDR3 covers 12 residues.

This clonotype came up many times. The rearrangement links TRBV20-1 to TRBJ2-7; possible D gene TRBD2, 6 bases. Germline loops: CDR1 DFQATT, CDR2 SNEGSKA (reference sequence). The CDR3 spans 13 residues. Trimming cost V 0 bases and J 4 bases, with 10 bases left between them. The CDR3 region has the DNA TGCAGTGCTAGAGATTTGGCGGGGTACGAGCAGTACTTC. As protein: CSARDLAGYEQYF.

The chain joins TRBV2 to TRBJ1-2, with D maybe TRBD1 (5 bases). V dropped 3 bases and J dropped 4 bases, with 15 bases sitting between them. Per germline, CDR1 SNHLY and CDR2 FYNNEI. The CDR3 spans 15 residues. The chain's CDR3 is CASSDLGLGTYGYTF. CDR3 DNA: TGTGCCAGCAGTGATCTCGGACTTGGGACCTATGGCTACACCTTC.

In regard to this clonotype: Sequence at one end of the junction differs from germline and may be a read error. The V gene is TRBV15, the J gene TRBJ2-7; weak D call: TRBD1 (6 bases). CDR3 length equals 13 residues. Germline-derived CDR1 and CDR2 are LNHNV and YYDKDF (reference sequence). The CDR3 sequence is CATSRDRGYGQYF. The CDR3, as DNA: TGTGCCACCAGCAGAGACAGGGGCTACGGGCAGTACTTC.

The V and J genes are TRBV29-1 and TRBJ1-2, with 8 bases matching TRBD1. V lost 6 bases, J lost 4 bases, and 13 bases stayed unmatched. In germline, CDR1 is SQVTM, CDR2 ANQGSEA. This CDR3 region has 15 residues. Written as DNA, the CDR3 is TGCAGCGTGAGAATGACGGGACAGGAGATCTATGGCTACACCTTC. It translates to CSVRMTGQEIYGYTF.

Note on this clonotype: The CDR3 end shows no conserved phenylalanine or tryptophan, and so a read error is likely. The DNA is omitted, as the CDR3 cannot be located on it reliably, and the CDR3 follows TCRdb's listing. The CDR3 is CSARYGGLHRYAVV. This chain links TRBV20-1 with TRBJ2-3; no check of the table's D call, TRBD1, against the DNA was made. The CDR3 length is 14 residues, termini included. Looked up from germline, CDR1 is DFQATT and CDR2 is SNEGSKA (reference sequence).

In this sample, this clonotype is medium-sized. The genes are TRBV6-4 and TRBJ1-6, with a tentative D call TRBD1 (5 bases). Germline loops: CDR1 MRHNA, CDR2 SNTAGT. V lost 3 bases, J lost 7 bases, and 10 bases lay in between. This CDR3 spans 14 amino acids. The CDR3 here is CASSEFRGNSPLHF. The CDR3 nucleotides read TGTGCCAGCAGTGAGTTCCGGGGGAATTCACCCCTCCACTTT.

This clonotype was observed a single time. The chain has TRBV2 and TRBJ1-4; TRBD1 agrees at 9 bases. The germline CDR1 and CDR2 sequences are SNHLY and FYNNEI. This CDR3 has 13 residues. V shed 8 bases, J shed 6 bases, and the junction held 4 bases outside the gene matches. As DNA, the CDR3 is TGTGCCAGCCGGGACAGGGTTTATGAAAAACTGTTTTTT. The encoded protein is CASRDRVYEKLFF.

This clonotype has more than one count but fewer than ten. This rearrangement joins TRBV7-3 to TRBJ2-1; 11 bases match TRBD2. V shed 5 bases and J 6 bases; nucleotides not matched to a gene: 3. Germline lookup yields CDR1 SGHTA and CDR2 FQGTGA. The CDR3 totals 14 residues. The DNA of the CDR3 is TGTGCCAGCAGCGGGACTAGCGGCGCCAATGAGCAGTTCTTC. Protein product: CASSGTSGANEQFF.

The CDR3 is CAIEGQGFSYEQYF. The CDR3 region has the DNA TGCGCCATAGAGGGACAGGGCTTCTCCTACGAGCAGTACTTC. This rearrangement joins TRBV10-1 to TRBJ2-7, with 9 bases aligning to TRBD1. The CDR3 has 14 residues. Germline CDR1 WNHNN, CDR2 SYGVQD (reference sequence). J gave up 0 bases and V 10 bases, and 7 bases lay outside the gene matches.

This clonotype was picked up many times. The chain joins TRBV27 to TRBJ1-6, with a possible D match to TRBD1 (6 bases). CDR1 and CDR2 from the germline V gene are MNHEY and SMNVEV (reference sequence). This CDR3 spans 15 amino acids. Trimming stripped 8 bases from V and 3 bases from J, with 14 bases between. The CDR3 sequence: CASGYKQGYNSPLHF. CDR3 nucleotides: TGTGCCAGCGGATACAAACAGGGCTATAATTCACCCCTCCACTTT.

The chain is built from TRBV7-2 and TRBJ2-2; a possible D gene is TRBD1 (6 bases). The CDR3 runs to 13 residues. V was clipped by 4 bases and J by 6 bases, with 9 bases between them. The germline gives CDR1 SGHTA, CDR2 FQGNSA. This CDR3 reads CASSWQGSGELFF. DNA of the CDR3: TGTGCCAGCAGCTGGCAGGGGTCCGGGGAGCTGTTTTTT.

In its sample, this clonotype was seen a few times. J is TRBJ2-7 and V is TRBV28; 10 bases are a match to TRBD1. The CDR3 runs 16 residues. CDR1 is MDHEN and CDR2 is SYDVKM in the germline V gene. The junction had 4 bases not matched to a gene; V was cut back by 2 bases and J by 0 bases. This CDR3 is CASSLGGTGVSYEQYF. CDR3 nucleotides: TGTGCCAGCAGTTTAGGAGGGACAGGGGTCTCCTACGAGCAGTACTTC.

This chain joins TRBV10-3 and TRBJ1-6, with TRBD1 identical over 8 bases. The CDR3 sequence is 15 residues long. CDR1 ENHRY and CDR2 SYGVKD come from the germline V gene. The J segment lost 7 bases and the V segment lost 10 bases, leaving 12 bases of the junction unmatched. The CDR3 coding sequence is TGTGCCAGCAGCGACCTCAGGGGGCCAAATTCACCCCTCCACTTT. Translated: CASSDLRGPNSPLHF.

The table lists this clonotype with a few counts. J is TRBJ2-1 and V is TRBV12-3 or TRBV12-4, with 11 bases identical to TRBD2. The CDR3 loop spans 15 amino acids. Trimming at V came to 5 bases and at J to 7 bases, leaving 7 bases not matched to a gene. CDR3 nucleotide sequence: TGTGCCAGCAGTACGTCTAGCGGGAGGTGGAATGAGCAGTTCTTC. Its translation is CASSTSSGRWNEQFF.

This clonotype was picked up a small number of times. V usage is TRBV7-9 and J usage is TRBJ2-7, with TRBD1 identical over 9 bases. Trimming cost V 4 bases and J 5 bases; bases outside gene matches: 6. There are 14 residues in the CDR3. Looked up from germline, CDR1 is SEHNR and CDR2 is FQNEAQ (reference sequence). The CDR3 nucleotides are TGTGCCAGCAGCTCGCCGACAGGGGGTGACGAGCAGTACTTC. It translates to CASSSPTGGDEQYF. Full variable domain (rest looked up from reference TRBV7-9 and TRBJ2-7): DTGVSQNPRHKITKRGQNVTFRCDPISEHNRLYWYRQTLGQGPEFLTYFQNEAQLEKSRLLSDRFSAERPKGSFSTLEIQRTEQGDSAMYLCASSSPTGGDEQYFGPGTRLTVT.

The rearrangement joins TRBV6-5 to TRBJ2-7; 8 bases line up with TRBD1. Per germline, CDR1 MNHEY and CDR2 SVGAGI. The CDR3 runs 15 residues. Trimming cost V 2 bases and J 5 bases; bases outside gene matches: 8. The CDR3 loop is CASSYLDRVSDEQYF. DNA of the CDR3: TGTGCCAGCAGTTACCTGGACAGGGTGTCTGACGAGCAGTACTTC.

This chain uses TRBV9 with TRBJ1-6; 8 bases line up with TRBD1. Germline V gene sequence: CDR1 SGDLS, CDR2 YYNGEE. This CDR3 contains 15 residues. V was pared by 3 bases and J by 7 bases, with 6 bases of the junction left unmatched. Written as DNA, the CDR3 is TGTGCCAGCAGCGCAGACAGGGGTATCAATTCACCCCTCCACTTT. It yields the protein CASSADRGINSPLHF. Full variable domain (outside the CDR3, taken from reference TRBV9 and TRBJ1-6): DSGVTQTPKHLITATGQRVTLRCSPRSGDLSVYWYQQSLDQGLQFLIQYYNGEERAKGNILERFSAQQFPDLHSELNLSSLELGDSALYFCASSADRGINSPLHFGNGTRLTVT.

This clonotype showed up many times. This CDR3 is CASSELAGKDEQFF. CDR3 sequence (DNA): TGTGCCAGCAGCGAACTAGCGGGAAAGGATGAGCAGTTCTTC. The chain is built from TRBV7-9 and TRBJ2-1; 10 positions agree with TRBD2. V was clipped by 5 bases and J by 8 bases; unmatched bases: 6. The CDR3 spans 14 residues. The V gene's germline CDR1 is SEHNR and CDR2 FQNEAQ (reference sequence).

The chain links TRBV4-1 to TRBJ2-2; TRBD1 is a possible D gene (5 bases). CDR1 and CDR2 (germline): MGHRA, YSYEKL. CDR3 length equals 14 residues. Trimming pared 1 base from V and 10 bases from J, leaving 13 bases between. CDR3 in amino acids: CASSQAPREEELFF. In DNA form, the CDR3 reads TGCGCCAGCAGCCAAGCTCCCAGGGAAGAGGAGCTGTTTTTT.

This clonotype was seen at least ten times. This chain uses TRBV15 with TRBJ2-1, with a possible D match to TRBD2 (6 bases). The CDR3 loop spans 14 amino acids. Germline lookup yields CDR1 LNHNV and CDR2 YYDKDF (reference sequence). V lost 6 bases and J 6 bases, leaving 15 bases between the germline ends. CDR3 nucleotide sequence: TGTGCCACCAGACGGGACTCTGACTTCAATGAGCAGTTCTTC. It yields the protein CATRRDSDFNEQFF.

This chain links TRBV14 with TRBJ2-5; D might be TRBD2 (6 bases). The CDR3 sequence is 14 residues long. CDR1 SGHDN and CDR2 FVKESK come from the germline V gene. V lost 1 base, J lost 5 bases, and 11 bases lay in between. CDR3 protein: CASSQVGGLETQYF. The CDR3 DNA sequence: TGTGCCAGCAGCCAAGTCGGGGGATTGGAGACCCAGTACTTC.